Reported below is one T cell receptor beta chain. Its antigen is unidentified. This sample was included in a study of response to subunit inactivated influenza vaccine. Each CDR3 protein is one row after TCRdb ran MiXCR on the RT-PCR reads. The sample carries hundreds of thousands of distinct CDR3 sequences, about 15% recorded once. The germline gives CDR1 SQVTM, CDR2 ANQGSEA. CDR3 size: 12 residues. Between the trimmed V and J ends, which lost 8 bases and 2 bases, there was a span of 13 bases. Study-wide findings and caveats: A suggestion made by the authors is that each seasonal influenza vaccination recruits few new T cells.

This material consisted of PBMCs from blood, taken around two weeks before vaccination. This receptor was obtained from a man aged 45-65 years who received an inactivated influenza vaccine. The chain uses TRBV29-1 and TRBJ2-7; tentative D call: TRBD2 (6 bases). CDR3 DNA: TGCAGCCATACGGGGGAAACCTACGAGCAGTACTTC. Translating it yields CSHTGETYEQYF.